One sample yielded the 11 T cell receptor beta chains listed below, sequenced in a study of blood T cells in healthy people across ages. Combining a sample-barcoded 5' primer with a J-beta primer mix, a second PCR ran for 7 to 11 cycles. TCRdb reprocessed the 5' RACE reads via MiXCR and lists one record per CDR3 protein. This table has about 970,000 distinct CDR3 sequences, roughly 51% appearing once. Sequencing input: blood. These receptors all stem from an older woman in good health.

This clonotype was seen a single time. CDR3: CASSQDRRAEAFF. The CDR3, as DNA: TGTGCCAGCAGCCAAGATCGTAGGGCTGAAGCTTTCTTT. The V and J genes are TRBV4-2 and TRBJ1-1, with no clear D. From germline, CDR1 is LGHNA and CDR2 YNFKEQ. Trimming shortened V by 0 bases and J by 6 bases, and 8 bases separated the two germline ends. The length of the CDR3 is 13 residues.

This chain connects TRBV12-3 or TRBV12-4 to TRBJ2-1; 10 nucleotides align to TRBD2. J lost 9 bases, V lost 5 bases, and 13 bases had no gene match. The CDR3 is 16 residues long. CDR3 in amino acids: CASSHGKISGRFEQFF. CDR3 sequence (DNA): TGTGCCAGCAGTCATGGGAAAATTAGCGGGAGGTTTGAGCAGTTCTTC.

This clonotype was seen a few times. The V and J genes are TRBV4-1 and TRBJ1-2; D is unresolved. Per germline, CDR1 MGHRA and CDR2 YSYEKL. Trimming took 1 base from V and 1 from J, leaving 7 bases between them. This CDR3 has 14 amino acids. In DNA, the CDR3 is TGCGCCAGCAGCCAAGGGGGAGATAACTATGGCTACACCTTC. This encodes CASSQGGDNYGYTF.

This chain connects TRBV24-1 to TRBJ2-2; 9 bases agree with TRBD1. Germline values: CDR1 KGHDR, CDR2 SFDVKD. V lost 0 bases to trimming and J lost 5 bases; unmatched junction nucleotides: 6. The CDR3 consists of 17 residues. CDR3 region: CATSDLKGQGTTGELFF. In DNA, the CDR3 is TGTGCCACCAGTGATTTGAAGGGACAGGGTACGACCGGGGAGCTGTTTTTT.

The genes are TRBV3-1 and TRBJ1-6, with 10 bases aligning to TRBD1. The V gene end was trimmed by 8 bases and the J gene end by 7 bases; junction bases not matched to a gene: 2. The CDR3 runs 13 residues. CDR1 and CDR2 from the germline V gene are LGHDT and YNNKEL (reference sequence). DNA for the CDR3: TGTGCCAGCCGGGGACAGGGGAATTCACCCCTCCACTTT. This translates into CASRGQGNSPLHF.

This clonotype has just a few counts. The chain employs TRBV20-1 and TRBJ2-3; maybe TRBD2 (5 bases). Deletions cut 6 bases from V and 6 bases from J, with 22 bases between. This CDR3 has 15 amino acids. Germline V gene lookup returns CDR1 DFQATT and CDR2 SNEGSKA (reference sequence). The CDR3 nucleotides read TGCAGTGCCGGGATGACAACAGTTCTCGGCGATACGCAGTATTTT. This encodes CSAGMTTVLGDTQYF.

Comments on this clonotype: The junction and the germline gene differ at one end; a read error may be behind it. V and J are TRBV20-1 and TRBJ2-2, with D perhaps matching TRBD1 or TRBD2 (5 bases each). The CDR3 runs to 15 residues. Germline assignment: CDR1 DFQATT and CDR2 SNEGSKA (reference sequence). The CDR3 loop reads CSARLAGTKTGELFF. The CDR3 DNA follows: TGCAGTGCTAGATTAGCAGGGACGAAGACCGGGGAGCTGTTTTTT.

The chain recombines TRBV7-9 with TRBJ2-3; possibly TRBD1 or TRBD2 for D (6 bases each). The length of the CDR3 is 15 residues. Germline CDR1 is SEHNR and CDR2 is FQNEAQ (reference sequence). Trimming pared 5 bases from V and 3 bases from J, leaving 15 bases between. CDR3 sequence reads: CASSARGDGTDTQYF. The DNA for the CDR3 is TGTGCCAGCAGCGCAAGGGGGGATGGGACAGATACGCAGTATTTT.

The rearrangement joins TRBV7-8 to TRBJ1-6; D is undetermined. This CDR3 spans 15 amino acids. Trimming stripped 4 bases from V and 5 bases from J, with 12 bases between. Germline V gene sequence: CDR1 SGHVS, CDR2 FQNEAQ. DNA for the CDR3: TGTGCCAGCAGCTCATCGCGCGGGAATAATTCACCCCTCCACTTT. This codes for CASSSSRGNNSPLHF.

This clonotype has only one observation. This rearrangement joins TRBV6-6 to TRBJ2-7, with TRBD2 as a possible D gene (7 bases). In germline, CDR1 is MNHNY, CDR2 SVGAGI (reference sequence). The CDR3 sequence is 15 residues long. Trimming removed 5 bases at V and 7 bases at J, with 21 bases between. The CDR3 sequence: CASSDWAGALWEQYF. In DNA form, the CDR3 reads TGTGCCAGCAGTGACTGGGCGGGGGCCCTCTGGGAGCAGTACTTC.

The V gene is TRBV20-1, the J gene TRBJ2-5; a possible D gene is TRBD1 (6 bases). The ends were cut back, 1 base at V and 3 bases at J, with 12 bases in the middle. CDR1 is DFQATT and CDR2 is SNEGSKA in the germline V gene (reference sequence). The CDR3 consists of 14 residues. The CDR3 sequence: CSARGWAGEETQYF. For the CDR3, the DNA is TGCAGTGCTAGAGGTTGGGCAGGGGAAGAGACCCAGTACTTC.